What follows are 12 T cell receptor beta chains derived from one specimen sequenced in a study of beta chain features in type 1 diabetes. These receptors are not linked to any known antigen. TCRB transcripts that were expressed got sequenced, as all of the isolated RNA had been reverse transcribed. Generated by immunoSEQ multiplex PCR, the TCRdb table keeps only in-frame clones and is missing some. The sample has roughly 350,000 clones, over 9% seen once. Notes on the study in general: A moderate, significant TCRB CDR3 shortening appeared in type 1 diabetes across four CD4+ subsets.

The sequenced material came from central memory CD4+ T cells from blood. The receptors stem from a man aged 25-40 years with type 1 diabetes.

This chain connects TRBV6-5 to TRBJ1-4; weak D call: TRBD1 (5 bases). Per the germline V gene, CDR1 is MNHEY and CDR2 is SVGAGI. With 8 bases removed from V and 6 bases from J, the gap between germline ends came to 13 bases. The CDR3 totals 13 residues. The CDR3 is CASGRGGDEKLFF. For the CDR3, the DNA is TGTGCCAGCGGACGGGGAGGGGATGAAAAACTGTTTTTT.

This clone was counted only a few times. The chain joins TRBV7-9 to TRBJ1-2; the match to TRBD1 covers 10 bases. Trimming removed 5 bases from V and 4 bases from J; junction bases left unmatched: 10. The CDR3 is 16 residues long. Germline CDR1 reads SEHNR; CDR2 reads FQNEAQ (reference sequence). Here the CDR3 reads CASSPKGRTGGYGYTF. The CDR3 DNA reads as TGTGCCAGCAGCCCGAAGGGTCGGACAGGGGGCTATGGCTACACCTTC.

Many counts were recorded for this clone. The V and J genes are TRBV2 and TRBJ2-4; D assignment may be TRBD1 or TRBD2 (5 bases each). This CDR3 is 13 amino acids long. Trimming shortened V by 3 bases and J by 8 bases, and 11 bases separated the two germline ends. Germline CDR1 reads SNHLY; CDR2 reads FYNNEI. DNA of the CDR3: TGTGCCAGCAGTGACGGGCAGGGAGACATTCAGTACTTC. The encoded protein is CASSDGQGDIQYF.

The gene calls are TRBV29-1 and TRBJ2-7; maybe TRBD2 (6 bases). The CDR3 sequence is 13 residues long. The germline V gene has CDR1 SQVTM and CDR2 ANQGSEA. Trimming removed 7 bases from V and 6 bases from J, with 19 bases in between. CDR3 DNA: TGCAGCGGGGCACGGGGCGGGGACCGCGAGCAGTACTTC. Its protein product is CSGARGGDREQYF.

The chain is built from TRBV7-2 and TRBJ1-4; D gene unclear. CDR3 size: 16 residues. Trimming removed 3 bases at V and 0 bases at J, with 11 bases between. Germline values: CDR1 SGHTA, CDR2 FQGNSA. The CDR3 spells CASSFPGRSTNEKLFF. In DNA form, the CDR3 reads TGTGCCAGCAGCTTCCCCGGACGGTCAACTAATGAAAAACTGTTTTTT.

The chain is built from TRBV11-1 and TRBJ2-1, with TRBD1 matching 10 bases. Trimming at V came to 2 bases and at J to 4 bases, leaving 2 bases not matched to a gene. The germline V gene encodes CDR1 SGHAT and CDR2 FQDESV (reference sequence). The CDR3 has 15 amino acids. The CDR3 loop is CASSLMGQGYNEQFF. CDR3 bases: TGTGCCAGCAGCTTAATGGGACAGGGGTACAATGAGCAGTTCTTC.

This clone came up a few times. The chain has TRBV7-3 and TRBJ2-3; D call uncertain. Germline lookup yields CDR1 SGHTA and CDR2 FQGTGA. The CDR3 covers 14 residues. Deletions cut 0 bases from V and 1 base from J, with 5 bases between. The CDR3 sequence: CASSLTSGTDTQYF. The CDR3 DNA reads as TGTGCCAGCAGCTTAACCAGCGGCACAGATACGCAGTATTTT.

This clone has at least ten counts. The CDR3 nucleotides read TGTGCCAGCTCGGCCGGGACAGCCAGAGGGACAGATACGCAGTATTTT. Protein product: CASSAGTARGTDTQYF. The V gene is TRBV18, the J gene TRBJ2-3, with 7 bases matching TRBD1. The CDR3 runs 16 residues. The V and J ends lost 6 bases and 3 bases, in that order; junction bases with no gene match: 12. Germline values: CDR1 KGHSH, CDR2 LQKENI.

Notes on this clone: At the DNA level, this CDR3 is encoded by other sequences in the same sample as well. The chain uses TRBV7-3 and TRBJ2-6; no clear D gene. Trimming left V 5 bases short and J 0 bases short, with 5 bases between. The CDR3 is 14 residues long. Germline V gives CDR1 SGHTA, CDR2 FQGTGA. The CDR3 loop reads CASSRNSGANVLTF. The CDR3 DNA reads as TGTGCCAGCAGCCGCAACTCTGGGGCCAACGTCCTGACTTTC.

Details on this clone: A junction end diverges from the germline sequence, so it may reflect a read error. This same CDR3 is encoded by further DNA sequences in the sample. J is TRBJ1-2 and V is TRBV4-3; D call uncertain. This CDR3 spans 13 amino acids. Germline CDR1 and CDR2: LGHNA and YSLEER. The CDR3 loop is CASSQDPPYGYTF. CDR3 bases: TGCGCCAGCAGCCAAGATCCCCCCTATGGTTACACCTTC.

This clone appeared a few times. CDR3 sequence: CASSYYGINIQYF. CDR3 coding DNA: TGTGCCAGCAGTTACTATGGGATAAACATTCAGTACTTC. The V and J genes are TRBV6-5 and TRBJ2-4, with D uncertain. Germline lookup yields CDR1 MNHEY and CDR2 SVGAGI. With 1 base removed from V and 6 bases from J, the gap between germline ends came to 7 bases. This CDR3 contains 13 residues.

This clone was seen many times. The chain joins TRBV10-3 to TRBJ2-3, with D perhaps TRBD2 (6 bases). With 2 bases removed from V and 0 bases from J, the gap between germline ends came to 6 bases. The CDR3 has 14 amino acids. Germline V gene sequence: CDR1 ENHRY, CDR2 SYGVKD. Here the CDR3 reads CAISERESTDTQYF. The CDR3 region has the DNA TGTGCCATCAGTGAGCGGGAGAGCACAGATACGCAGTATTTT.